The text below deals with one T cell receptor (beta chain). Its antigen is undetermined. Each CDR3 protein gets one entry after TCRdb re-called the 5' RACE reads with MiXCR. In the table there are fewer than 800,000 distinct CDR3 sequences, just over 7% of which are singletons. This sample stems from a study of identical twins. Study-level points and caveats: With abundant cord blood beta clonotypes, insertions were fewer; memory repertoires showed no such pattern. Within twin pairs, the out-of-frame alpha sequences they shared showed excess low generation probability.

This CDR3 is built from 16 residues. V gave up 6 bases and J gave up 4 bases; unmatched junction bases: 6. Germline V gene sequence: CDR1 MNHEY, CDR2 SVGAGI. The sample was also linked to a second study, of yellow fever vaccine responses in identical twins. This second study notes: Reportedly, the T cell response mounted by twins to vaccine seemed partly convergent, partly personalized.

The clonotype was recovered from a young woman in good health. Sequencing was carried out using PBMCs. The chain links TRBV6-5 to TRBJ2-3, with 14 nucleotides matching TRBD2. The CDR3 reads CASSRRTSGGSDTQYF. For the CDR3, the DNA is TGTGCCAGCAGCCGCCGGACTAGCGGGGGGTCAGATACGCAGTATTTT.